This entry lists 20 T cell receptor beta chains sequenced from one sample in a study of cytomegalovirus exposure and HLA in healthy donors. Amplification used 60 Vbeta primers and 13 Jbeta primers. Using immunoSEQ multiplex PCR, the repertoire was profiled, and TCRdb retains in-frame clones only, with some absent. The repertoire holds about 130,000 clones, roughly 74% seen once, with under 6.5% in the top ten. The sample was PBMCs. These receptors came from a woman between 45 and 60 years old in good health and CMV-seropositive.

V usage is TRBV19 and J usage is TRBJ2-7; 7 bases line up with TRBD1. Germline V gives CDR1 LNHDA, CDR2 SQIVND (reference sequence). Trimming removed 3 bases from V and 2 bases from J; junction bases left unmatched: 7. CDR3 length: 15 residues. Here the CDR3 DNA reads TGTGCCAGTAGTATCCAACCCGGGACAGCCTACGAGCAGTACTTC. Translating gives CASSIQPGTAYEQYF.

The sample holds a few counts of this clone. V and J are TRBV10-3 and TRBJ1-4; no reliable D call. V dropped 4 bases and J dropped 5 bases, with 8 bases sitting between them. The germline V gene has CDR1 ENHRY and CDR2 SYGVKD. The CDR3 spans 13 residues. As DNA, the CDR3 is TGTGCCATCAGTGGGCGGGAGAATGAAAAACTGTTTTTT. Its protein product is CAISGRENEKLFF.

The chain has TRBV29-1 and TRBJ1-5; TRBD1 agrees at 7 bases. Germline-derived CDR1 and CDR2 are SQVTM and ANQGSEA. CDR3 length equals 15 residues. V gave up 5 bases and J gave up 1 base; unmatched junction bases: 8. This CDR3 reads CSVLEGAGSNQPQHF. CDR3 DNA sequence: TGCAGCGTTCTCGAGGGGGCAGGAAGCAATCAGCCCCAGCATTTT.

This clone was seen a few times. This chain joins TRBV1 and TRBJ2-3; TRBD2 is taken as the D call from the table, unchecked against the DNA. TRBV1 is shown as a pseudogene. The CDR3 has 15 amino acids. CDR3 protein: CTSSQERGLPRTQYF. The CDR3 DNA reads TGCACCAGCAGCCAAGAGCGGGGTCTTCCGCGTACGCAGTATTTT.

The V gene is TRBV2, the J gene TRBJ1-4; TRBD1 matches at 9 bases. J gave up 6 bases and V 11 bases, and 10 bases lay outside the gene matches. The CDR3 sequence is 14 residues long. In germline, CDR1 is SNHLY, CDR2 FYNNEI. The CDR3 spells CAGTTGGAHEKLFF. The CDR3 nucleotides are TGTGCCGGGACCACAGGGGGCGCGCATGAAAAACTGTTTTTT.

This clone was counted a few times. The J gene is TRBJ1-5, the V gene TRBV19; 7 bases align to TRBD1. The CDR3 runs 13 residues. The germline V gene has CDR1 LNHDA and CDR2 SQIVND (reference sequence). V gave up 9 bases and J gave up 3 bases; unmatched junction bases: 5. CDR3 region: CASKQGINQPQHF. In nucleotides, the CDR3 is TGTGCCAGCAAACAGGGGATCAATCAGCCCCAGCATTTT.

The CDR3 protein is CASPGQGLNEQYF. CDR3 DNA: TGTGCCTCCCCTGGACAGGGTCTCAACGAGCAGTACTTC. This chain links TRBV30 with TRBJ2-7; 8 bases line up with TRBD1. V was clipped by 7 bases and J by 5 bases; unmatched bases: 10. The CDR3 sequence is 13 residues long. The germline V gene has CDR1 GTSNPN and CDR2 SVGIG (reference sequence).

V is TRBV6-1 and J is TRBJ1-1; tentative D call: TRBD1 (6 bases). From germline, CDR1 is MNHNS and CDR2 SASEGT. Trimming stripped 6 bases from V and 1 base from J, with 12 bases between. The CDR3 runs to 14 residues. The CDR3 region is CASRRTEPNTEAFF. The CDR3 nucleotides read TGTGCCAGCAGGCGGACAGAGCCGAACACTGAAGCTTTCTTT.

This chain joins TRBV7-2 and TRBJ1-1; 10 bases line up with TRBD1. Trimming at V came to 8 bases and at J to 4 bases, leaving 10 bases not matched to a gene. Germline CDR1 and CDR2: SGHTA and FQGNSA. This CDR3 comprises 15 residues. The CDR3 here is CASLRQGALGTEAFF. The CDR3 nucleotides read TGTGCCAGCCTCCGACAGGGGGCATTGGGCACTGAAGCTTTCTTT.

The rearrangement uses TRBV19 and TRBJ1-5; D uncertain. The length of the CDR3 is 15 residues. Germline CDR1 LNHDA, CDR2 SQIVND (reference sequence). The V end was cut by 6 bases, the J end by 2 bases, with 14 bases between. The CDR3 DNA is TGTGCCAGTAGACTACCCTCGGCGGGCAATCAGCCCCAGCATTTT. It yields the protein CASRLPSAGNQPQHF.

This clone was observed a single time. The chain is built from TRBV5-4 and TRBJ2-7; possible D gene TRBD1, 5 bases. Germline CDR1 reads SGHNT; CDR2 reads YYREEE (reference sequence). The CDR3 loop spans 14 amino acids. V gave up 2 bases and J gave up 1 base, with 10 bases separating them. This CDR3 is CASSFRQSSYEQYF. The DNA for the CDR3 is TGTGCCAGCAGCTTTCGACAGTCGTCCTACGAGCAGTACTTC.

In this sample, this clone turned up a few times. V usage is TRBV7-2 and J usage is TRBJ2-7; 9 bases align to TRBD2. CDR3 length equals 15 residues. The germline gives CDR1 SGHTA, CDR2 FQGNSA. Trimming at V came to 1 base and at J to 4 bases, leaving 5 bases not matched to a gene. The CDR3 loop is CASSLVASGVYEQYF. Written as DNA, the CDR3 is TGTGCCAGCAGCTTAGTGGCTAGCGGGGTGTACGAGCAGTACTTC.

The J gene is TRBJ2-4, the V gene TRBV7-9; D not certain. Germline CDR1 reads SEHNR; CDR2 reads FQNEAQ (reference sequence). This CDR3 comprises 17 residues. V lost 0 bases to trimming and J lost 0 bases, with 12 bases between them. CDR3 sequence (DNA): TGTGCCAGCAGCTTAGCAGGCAGACAACTAGCCAAAAACATTCAGTACTTC. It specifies CASSLAGRQLAKNIQYF.

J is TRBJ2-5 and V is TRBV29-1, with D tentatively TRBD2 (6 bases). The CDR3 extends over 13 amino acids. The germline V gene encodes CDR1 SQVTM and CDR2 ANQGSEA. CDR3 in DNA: TGCAGTACACCGGGAGCGAGAATTGGGGCCCAGTACTTC. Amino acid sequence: CSTPGARIGAQYF. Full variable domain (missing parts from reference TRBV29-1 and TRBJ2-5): SAVISQKPSRDICQRGTSLTIQCQVDSQVTMMFWYRQQPGQSLTLIATANQGSEATYESGFVIDKFPISRPNLTFSTLTVSNMSPEDSSIYLCSTPGARIGAQYFGPGTRLLVL.

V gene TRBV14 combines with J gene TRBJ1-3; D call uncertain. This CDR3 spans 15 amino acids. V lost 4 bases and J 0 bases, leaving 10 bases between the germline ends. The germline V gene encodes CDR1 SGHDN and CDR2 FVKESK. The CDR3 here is CASSRQISSGNTIYF. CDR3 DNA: TGTGCCAGCAGCCGGCAAATCAGCTCTGGAAACACCATATATTTT.

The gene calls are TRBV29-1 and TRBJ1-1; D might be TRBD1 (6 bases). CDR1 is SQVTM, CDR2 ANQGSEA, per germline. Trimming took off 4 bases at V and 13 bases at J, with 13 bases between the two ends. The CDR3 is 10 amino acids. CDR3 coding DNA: TGCAGCGTTGGGGACACCGCAGGTTTCTTT. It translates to CSVGDTAGFF.

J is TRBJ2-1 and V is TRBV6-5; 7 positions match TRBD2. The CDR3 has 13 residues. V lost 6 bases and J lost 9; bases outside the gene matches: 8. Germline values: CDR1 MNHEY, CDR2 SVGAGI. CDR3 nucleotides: TGTGCCAGCAGCACTACTAGCGTCGGTGAGCAGTTCTTC. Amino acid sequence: CASSTTSVGEQFF.

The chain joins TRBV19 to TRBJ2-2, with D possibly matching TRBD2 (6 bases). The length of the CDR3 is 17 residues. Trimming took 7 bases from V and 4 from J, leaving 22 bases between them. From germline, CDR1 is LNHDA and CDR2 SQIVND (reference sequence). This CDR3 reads CASTHTGVGLITGELFF. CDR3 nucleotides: TGTGCCAGTACCCATACGGGGGTGGGGTTAATCACCGGGGAGCTGTTTTTT.

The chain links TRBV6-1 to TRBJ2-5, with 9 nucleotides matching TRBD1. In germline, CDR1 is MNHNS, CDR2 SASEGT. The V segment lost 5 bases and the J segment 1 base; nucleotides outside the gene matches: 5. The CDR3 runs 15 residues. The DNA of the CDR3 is TGTGCCAGCAGTCCATGGACAGGGGCCCAAGAGACCCAGTACTTC. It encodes CASSPWTGAQETQYF.

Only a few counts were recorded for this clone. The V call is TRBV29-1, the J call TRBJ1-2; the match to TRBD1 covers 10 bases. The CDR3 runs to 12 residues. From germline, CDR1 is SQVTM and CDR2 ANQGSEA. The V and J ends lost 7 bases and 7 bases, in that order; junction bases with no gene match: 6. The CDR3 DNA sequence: TGCAGCGCGACAGGGGGCGTCCGTGGCTACACCTTC. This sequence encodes CSATGGVRGYTF.